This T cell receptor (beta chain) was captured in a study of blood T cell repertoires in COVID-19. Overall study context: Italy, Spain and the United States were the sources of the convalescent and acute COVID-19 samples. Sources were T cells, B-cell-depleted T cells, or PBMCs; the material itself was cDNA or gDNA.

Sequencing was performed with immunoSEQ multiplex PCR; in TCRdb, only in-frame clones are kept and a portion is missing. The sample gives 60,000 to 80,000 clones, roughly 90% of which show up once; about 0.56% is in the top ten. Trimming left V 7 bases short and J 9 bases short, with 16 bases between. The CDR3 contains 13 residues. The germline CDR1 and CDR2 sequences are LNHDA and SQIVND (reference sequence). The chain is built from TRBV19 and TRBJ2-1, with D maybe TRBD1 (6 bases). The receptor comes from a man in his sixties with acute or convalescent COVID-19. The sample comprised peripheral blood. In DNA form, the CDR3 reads TGTGCCAGTACGGTCAGGGGTAACGCTGAGCAGTTCTTC. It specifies CASTVRGNAEQFF.